This TCR beta chain was profiled in a study of CD8 T cells in ankylosing spondylitis (dated by TCRdb to about 2017). As for the study more broadly: T cell receptor beta repertoires were profiled in healthy donors and ankylosing spondylitis patients so that disease-linked TCR variants could be found. In total, the full study cohort was made up of approximately 99 healthy donors and 25 ankylosing spondylitis patients. Peripheral blood was sampled, and synovial fluid was also collected from ankylosing spondylitis patients. Findings and caveats that apply to the study as a whole: A TCR beta motif made up of fewer than 10 highly homologous amino acid variants appeared to be characteristic of blood from ankylosing spondylitis patients. According to the report, matched synovial fluid samples from ankylosing spondylitis patients were significantly enriched for the disease-linked clones. Some TCR beta motif variants had previously been reported in synovial fluid and blood of reactive arthritis patients, which suggested common disease-initiation mechanisms. The disease-linked clones showed a CD8+ phenotype and occurred at relatively low frequencies in peripheral blood.

Instrument used: Illumina HiSeq 2500. TCR beta libraries were prepared by quantitative 5'-RACE with molecular barcodes. For the original study's pipeline: Disease-linked TCR variants were identified with a new computational method built on a probabilistic model of VDJ rearrangement. Starting from the raw public reads, TCRdb applied fastp trimming at Q25, assembled clones with MiXCR and retained in-frame beta chains. A single entry per CDR3 protein holds the most common genes and DNA from its merged rows. TCRdb, not the authors, supplied the V and J calls. In this sample the table shows around 340,000 distinct CDR3 sequences, 20% to 25% of which occur a single time. The ten largest clones add up to around 13% of the sample. Worth noting for this clonotype: Its specific antigen is unknown. No qualities accompany the bases; no much larger clone lies one base away.

V ends up 3 bases short and J 5 bases short, with an unmatched junction base count of 5. The CDR1 and CDR2 encoded by the germline V gene are SGHVS and FQNEAQ. The CDR3 sequence holds 15 residues, the cysteine and phenylalanine included. The entry retains the CDR3 DNA only, 45 bases that are in frame from base 1. Rearrangement joined TRBV7-8 to TRBJ2-2; 8 junctional bases match TRBD2. Sequencing was carried out using blood, either unsorted or a sorted T cell fraction (not recorded which). The sequence was obtained from a male donor with ankylosing spondylitis or in good health (not recorded which). CDR3 reads: CASSFTGGQTGELFF. The DNA sequence is TGTGCCAGCAGCTTTACGGGGGGGCAAACCGGGGAGCTGTTTTTT.